These 28 T cell receptor beta chains were all obtained from the same sample, sequenced in a study of blood T cell repertoires in COVID-19. Clones were sequenced by immunoSEQ multiplex PCR, and TCRdb holds only the in-frame ones, with some missing. Of just over 300,000 clones in the sample, around 90% were seen once. Material: PBMCs or T cells enriched from blood (not recorded which). These receptors were obtained from a woman aged 18 to 35 with acute COVID-19.

V usage is TRBV27 and J usage is TRBJ2-7; D is uncertain. Germline V gene lookup returns CDR1 MNHEY and CDR2 SMNVEV (reference sequence). The V gene lost 6 bases and the J gene lost 5 bases, with 14 bases spanning the gap. This CDR3 comprises 13 residues. CDR3 region: CASSPMARNEQYF. CDR3 nucleotides: TGTGCCAGCAGCCCCATGGCTAGAAACGAGCAGTACTTC.

The rearrangement joins TRBV3-1 (or the pseudogene TRBV3-2) to TRBJ1-5; tentative D call: TRBD1 (5 bases). This CDR3 comprises 14 residues. CDR1 LGHDT and CDR2 YNNKEL come from the germline V gene (reference sequence). Trimming cost V 4 bases and J 7 bases, with 14 bases left between them. The CDR3 bases are TGTGCCAGCAGCCTCGGGGTGGGGGGACAGCCCCAGCATTTT. The encoded protein is CASSLGVGGQPQHF.

The chain carries TRBV9 and TRBJ2-2; tentatively, D is TRBD1 (6 bases). The CDR3 has 14 residues. CDR1 and CDR2 (germline): SGDLS, YYNGEE. V lost 2 bases to trimming and J lost 4 bases, with 9 bases between them. CDR3 residues: CASSVTGTTGELFF. CDR3 in DNA: TGTGCCAGCAGCGTCACAGGGACCACCGGGGAGCTGTTTTTT.

Comment on this clone: The same CDR3 can be traced to other DNA sequences in this sample. This chain uses TRBV18 with TRBJ1-3; the match to TRBD1 covers 8 bases. This CDR3 has 15 amino acids. With V trimmed by 3 bases and J by 4 bases, 5 bases remained unmatched. In germline, CDR1 is KGHSH, CDR2 LQKENI. The CDR3 DNA reads TGTGCCAGCTCACCGCCGACAGGGGCAGGAAACACCATATATTTT. It specifies CASSPPTGAGNTIYF.

The chain carries TRBV28 and TRBJ1-2; D may be TRBD1 (5 bases). CDR3 length: 12 residues. Germline CDR1 is MDHEN and CDR2 is SYDVKM. The ends were cut back, 6 bases at V and 8 bases at J, with 13 bases in the middle. The CDR3 sequence: CASSTTGGGYTF. CDR3 nucleotide sequence: TGTGCCAGCAGCACTACAGGAGGGGGCTACACCTTC.

This clone was detected once. The V call is TRBV12-3 or TRBV12-4, the J call TRBJ2-7, with 7 bases that match TRBD1. After removal of 7 bases from V and 4 bases from J, the junction contained 4 bases not matched to a gene. The CDR3 has 12 residues. The CDR3 sequence is CASTTDRYEQYF. Written as DNA, the CDR3 is TGTGCCAGCACCACGGACAGGTACGAGCAGTACTTC.

This sequence joins TRBV15 and TRBJ2-3, with D possibly matching TRBD2 (5 bases). The germline V and J ends were trimmed by 0 bases and 6 bases, with 7 bases remaining between them. CDR1 LNHNV and CDR2 YYDKDF come from the germline V gene (reference sequence). This CDR3 has 13 amino acids. CDR3 sequence: CATSRDSGDTQYF. The CDR3 nucleotides are TGTGCCACCAGCAGAGATTCGGGGGATACGCAGTATTTT.

The rearrangement links TRBV27 to TRBJ2-3; TRBD2 matches 11 bases. The ends lost 2 bases at V and 2 bases at J; junction bases unmatched: 6. The CDR3 is 17 residues long. From germline, CDR1 is MNHEY and CDR2 SMNVEV (reference sequence). The CDR3 DNA reads as TGTGCCAGCAGTTTAGTTGGTAGCGGGGGGGTCACAGATACGCAGTATTTT. It encodes CASSLVGSGGVTDTQYF.

The CDR3 DNA reads TGTGCCAGCAGCAGGCCTAGCGGAGACAATGAGCAGTTCTTC. Translating it yields CASSRPSGDNEQFF. The chain uses TRBV28 and TRBJ2-1, with 7 bases matching TRBD2. CDR1 and CDR2 (germline): MDHEN, SYDVKM. The CDR3 totals 14 residues. The V segment lost 6 bases and the J segment 5 bases; nucleotides outside the gene matches: 7.

The genes are TRBV7-9 and TRBJ2-3; 7 bases fit TRBD2. Germline values: CDR1 SEHNR, CDR2 FQNEAQ (reference sequence). The CDR3 runs to 12 residues. J lost 4 bases, V lost 8 bases, and 3 bases had no gene match. The CDR3 here is CASLREADTQYF. The CDR3 DNA reads TGTGCCAGCCTACGGGAGGCAGATACGCAGTATTTT.

In its sample, this clone was seen a few times. The chain joins TRBV2 to TRBJ2-1, with 7 bases that match TRBD2. Germline CDR1 SNHLY, CDR2 FYNNEI. This CDR3 is built from 16 residues. The trim removed 6 bases at V and 2 bases at J, leaving 10 bases unmatched. The CDR3 spells CASRTAPSGAYNEQFF. The CDR3 DNA reads as TGTGCCAGCAGGACGGCCCCTAGCGGTGCCTACAATGAGCAGTTCTTC.

The genes are TRBV5-8 and TRBJ1-1; 11 nucleotides align to TRBD1. The CDR3 extends over 17 amino acids. CDR1 is SGHTS, CDR2 YDEGEE, per germline. The trim removed 1 base at V and 0 bases at J, leaving 5 bases unmatched. CDR3 region: CASSLFGQGAMNTEAFF. CDR3 coding DNA: TGTGCCAGCAGCTTGTTCGGACAGGGGGCTATGAACACTGAAGCTTTCTTT.

The V call is TRBV19, the J call TRBJ1-2; D is unclear. Trimming pared 1 base from V and 2 bases from J, leaving 11 bases between. CDR3 length: 15 residues. CDR1 is LNHDA, CDR2 SQIVND, per germline (reference sequence). DNA for the CDR3: TGTGCCAGTAGTATAGTTAACAGTCTAAACTATGGCTACACCTTC. Its translation: CASSIVNSLNYGYTF.

The V and J genes are TRBV19 and TRBJ2-6; 9 bases map to TRBD1. CDR1 and CDR2 (germline): LNHDA, SQIVND (reference sequence). The V gene end was trimmed by 5 bases and the J gene end by 2 bases; junction bases not matched to a gene: 7. The CDR3 loop spans 17 amino acids. The CDR3 DNA reads TGTGCCAGTAGTCCAGGACAGGGGTCGGCTGGGGCCAACGTCCTGACTTTC. Residues: CASSPGQGSAGANVLTF.

CDR3 sequence reads: CASSIDPDRVTEAFF. The CDR3 region has the DNA TGTGCCAGTAGTATAGATCCGGACAGGGTAACTGAAGCTTTCTTT. V gene TRBV19 combines with J gene TRBJ1-1; TRBD1 matches at 8 bases. The V gene end was trimmed by 0 bases and the J gene end by 5 bases; junction bases not matched to a gene: 5. Germline values: CDR1 LNHDA, CDR2 SQIVND (reference sequence). The CDR3 is made up of 15 amino acids.

Turning to this clone: Other DNA sequences in this sample translate to the same CDR3. The chain combines TRBV30 with TRBJ1-5; TRBD1 might be the D (5 bases). From germline, CDR1 is GTSNPN and CDR2 SVGIG (reference sequence). There are 14 residues in the CDR3. Trimming removed 4 bases at V and 2 bases at J, with 12 bases between. CDR3 nucleotide sequence: TGTGCCTGGACGCCCGGACAAGGCAATCAGCCCCAGCATTTT. Residues: CAWTPGQGNQPQHF.

The rearrangement links TRBV7-2 to TRBJ2-3; TRBD2 is a possible D gene (6 bases). CDR1 and CDR2 from the germline V gene are SGHTA and FQGNSA. The CDR3 has 19 amino acids. Between the trimmed V and J ends, which lost 5 bases and 0 bases, there was a span of 24 bases. The CDR3 here is CASSLPLLRSRGSTDTQYF. The CDR3 nucleotides are TGTGCCAGCAGCCTCCCACTATTGAGATCGCGGGGTAGCACAGATACGCAGTATTTT.

In DNA, the CDR3 is TGCGCCAGCAGCAATACGGGACACCCGAACACTGAAGCTTTCTTT. It encodes CASSNTGHPNTEAFF. The chain employs TRBV5-1 and TRBJ1-1; D perhaps matches TRBD1 (6 bases). Trimming left V 4 bases short and J 1 base short, with 14 bases between. CDR3 length: 15 residues. Germline CDR1 and CDR2: SGHRS and YFSETQ. The whole variable domain, remainder taken from reference TRBV5-1 and TRBJ1-1, is KAGVTQTPRYLIKTRGQQVTLSCSPISGHRSVSWYQQTPGQGLQFLFEYFSETQRNKGNFPGRFSGRQFSNSRSEMNVSTLELGDSALYLCASSNTGHPNTEAFFGQGTRLTVV.

Turning to this clone: The sample contains more than one DNA sequence encoding this CDR3. V is TRBV24-1 and J is TRBJ2-1; D uncertain. The CDR3 contains 12 residues. The V end lost 4 bases, the J end lost 6 bases, and 6 bases lay between the germline ends. The V gene's germline CDR1 is KGHDR and CDR2 SFDVKD. The CDR3 spells CATSDPFNEQFF. DNA of the CDR3: TGTGCCACCAGTGACCCTTTCAATGAGCAGTTCTTC.

This rearrangement joins TRBV7-3 to TRBJ2-1, with TRBD1 matching over 8 bases. The length of the CDR3 is 13 residues. The germline V gene encodes CDR1 SGHTA and CDR2 FQGTGA. V was pared by 5 bases and J by 10 bases, with 7 bases of the junction left unmatched. In DNA form, the CDR3 reads TGTGCCAGCAGCCTGGACAGGGTCAGGGAGCAGTTCTTC. Encoded protein: CASSLDRVREQFF.

The V gene is TRBV28, the J gene TRBJ2-1; 10 bases align to TRBD2. The CDR3 spans 18 residues. Germline V gives CDR1 MDHEN, CDR2 SYDVKM. Unmatched junction bases numbered 16, after V lost 3 bases and J lost 8 bases. The CDR3 is CASSLPARLAGVVHEQFF. The CDR3 coding sequence is TGTGCCAGCAGTTTGCCCGCCCGTCTAGCGGGAGTGGTCCATGAGCAGTTCTTC.

Points on this clone: This CDR3 is also generated by other DNA sequences in the sample. This rearrangement joins TRBV5-1 to TRBJ2-6; tentatively, D is TRBD2 (6 bases). Germline values: CDR1 SGHRS, CDR2 YFSETQ. V lost 0 bases and J lost 0, with 13 bases in between. The CDR3 contains 18 residues. The CDR3 bases are TGCGCCAGCAGCTTGGATGGGACTGTGTTCTCTGGGGCCAACGTCCTGACTTTC. It encodes CASSLDGTVFSGANVLTF.

The chain uses TRBV28 and TRBJ1-3; TRBD1 matches at 7 bases. The V gene's germline CDR1 is MDHEN and CDR2 SYDVKM. The CDR3 extends over 15 amino acids. Unmatched junction bases numbered 9, after V lost 6 bases and J lost 4 bases. The CDR3 protein is CASSSGQAGGNTIYF. DNA of the CDR3: TGTGCCAGCAGCTCCGGACAGGCAGGAGGAAACACCATATATTTT.

The J gene is TRBJ1-2, the V gene TRBV29-1; D is unresolved. Between the trimmed V and J ends, which lost 3 bases and 0 bases, there was a span of 5 bases. Germline CDR1 SQVTM, CDR2 ANQGSEA. The CDR3 extends over 12 amino acids. The CDR3 DNA follows: TGCAGCGTTGATACGGCTAACTATGGCTACACCTTC. Encoded protein: CSVDTANYGYTF.

CDR3 bases: TGTGCCACCCAGACGGTGGACAGGGGTGACACTGAAGCTTTCTTT. Encoded protein: CATQTVDRGDTEAFF. This chain links TRBV28 with TRBJ1-1; 9 bases match TRBD1. The CDR3 consists of 15 residues. Germline V gives CDR1 MDHEN, CDR2 SYDVKM. Losses at the gene ends were 10 bases for V and 3 bases for J; bases not matched to a gene: 12.

This clone has more than one count but fewer than ten. This rearrangement joins TRBV18 to TRBJ1-1; tentatively, D is TRBD1 (6 bases). V lost 2 bases and J lost 1, with 8 bases in between. The V gene's germline CDR1 is KGHSH and CDR2 LQKENI. The CDR3 length is 14 residues. The CDR3 reads CASSPDRTNTEAFF. DNA for the CDR3: TGTGCCAGCTCACCAGACAGGACGAACACTGAAGCTTTCTTT.

This clone was seen a single time. V gene TRBV5-1 combines with J gene TRBJ1-1; unclear D gene. V was shortened by 3 bases and J by 4 bases, with 10 bases between the two germline ends. In germline, CDR1 is SGHRS, CDR2 YFSETQ. The CDR3 contains 13 residues. The CDR3, as DNA: TGCGCCAGCAGCTCATGGGGAGGCACTGAAGCTTTCTTT. This codes for CASSSWGGTEAFF.

This clone was seen once. Other DNA sequences in this sample translate to the same CDR3. The chain employs TRBV19 and TRBJ2-5; D gene unclear. The CDR3 is 12 amino acids. Looked up from germline, CDR1 is LNHDA and CDR2 is SQIVND (reference sequence). V lost 4 bases, J lost 2 bases, and 5 bases lay in between. This chain's CDR3 is CASSRQQETQYF. CDR3 sequence (DNA): TGTGCCAGTAGTAGGCAACAAGAGACCCAGTACTTC. The whole variable domain, filled in from reference TRBV19 and TRBJ2-5, reads DGGITQSPKYLFRKEGQNVTLSCEQNLNHDAMYWYRQDPGQGLRLIYYSQIVNDFQKGDIAEGYSVSREKKESFPLTVTSAQKNPTAFYLCASSRQQETQYFGPGTRLLVL.